Listed below are T cell receptor beta chains from one sample, sequenced in a study of radiotherapy plus CTLA-4 blockade in lung cancer. The assay was immunoSEQ multiplex PCR, and TCRdb's table has in-frame clones only and misses some. The data hold 90,000 to 150,000 clones, with nearly 80% observed a single time. The specimen was peripheral blood, collected from a patient treated with radiotherapy plus ipilimumab. The receptors here all came from a human donor with non-small cell lung cancer who had a partial response to radiotherapy plus ipilimumab. The CDR3 runs from the conserved cysteine through the conserved F or W. The D gene is left open where the match is weak. Where a row states a size, it is once, few, many or the class of an expanded clone; other rows omit it.

CDR3 protein: CASSELWGPGANVLTF; CDR3 DNA: TGTGCCAGCAGTGAATTGTGGGGCCCTGGGGCCAACGTCCTGACTTTC; J gene: TRBJ2-6; V gene: TRBV25-1; CDR3 length: 16; clone size: once; D gene: -
CDR3 protein: CASSPVDRLYNEQFF; CDR3 DNA: TGTGCCAGCAGCCCTGTTGACAGATTATACAATGAGCAGTTCTTC; J gene: TRBJ2-1; V gene: TRBV6-5; CDR3 length: 15; clone size: few; D gene: -
CDR3 protein: CASSVRGGPYEQYF; CDR3 DNA: TGTGCCAGCAGCGTACGCGGGGGGCCCTACGAGCAGTACTTC; J gene: TRBJ2-7; V gene: TRBV9; CDR3 length: 14; clone size: once; D gene: TRBD2
CDR3 protein: CSARLNTEAFF; CDR3 DNA: TGCAGCGCTAGACTGAACACTGAAGCTTTCTTT; J gene: TRBJ1-1; V gene: TRBV29-1; CDR3 length: 11; clone size: -; D gene: -
CDR3 protein: CAISPGRGTDTQYF; CDR3 DNA: TGTGCCATCTCTCCCGGGAGGGGCACAGATACGCAGTATTTT; J gene: TRBJ2-3; V gene: TRBV10-3; CDR3 length: 14; clone size: -; D gene: TRBD2
CDR3 protein: CASQASGGSNSPLHF; CDR3 DNA: TGTGCCAGCCAGGCCAGCGGTGGCTCCAATTCACCCCTCCACTTT; J gene: TRBJ1-6; V gene: TRBV2; CDR3 length: 15; clone size: -; D gene: -
CDR3 protein: CASSQTGARTEAFF; CDR3 DNA: TGTGCCAGCAGCCAAACAGGGGCGCGTACTGAAGCTTTCTTT; J gene: TRBJ1-1; V gene: TRBV5-4; CDR3 length: 14; clone size: once; D gene: TRBD1
CDR3 protein: CASSRWEGYTDTQYF; CDR3 DNA: TGTGCCAGCAGCCGATGGGAGGGATACACAGATACGCAGTATTTT; J gene: TRBJ2-3; V gene: TRBV5-5; CDR3 length: 15; clone size: -; D gene: TRBD2
CDR3 protein: CASRGRQGSEKLFF; CDR3 DNA: TGTGCCAGCAGAGGAAGGCAGGGTAGTGAAAAACTGTTTTTT; J gene: TRBJ1-4; V gene: TRBV6-1; CDR3 length: 14; clone size: few; D gene: -
CDR3 protein: CTSSQALAGEYEQYF; CDR3 DNA: TGCACCAGCAGCCAAGCACTAGCGGGAGAGTACGAGCAGTACTTC; J gene: TRBJ2-7; V gene: TRBV1; CDR3 length: 15; clone size: -; D gene: -
CDR3 protein: CSVVLTGSYSNQPQHF; CDR3 DNA: TGCAGCGTTGTACTGACAGGGAGTTATAGCAATCAGCCCCAGCATTTT; J gene: TRBJ1-5; V gene: TRBV29-1; CDR3 length: 16; clone size: once; D gene: TRBD1
CDR3 protein: CASSLGPGTEYSGANVLTF; CDR3 DNA: TGTGCCAGCAGCTTGGGCCCCGGGACAGAATACTCTGGGGCCAACGTCCTGACTTTC; J gene: TRBJ2-6; V gene: TRBV5-4; CDR3 length: 19; clone size: -; D gene: TRBD1
CDR3 protein: CASSLDLRGAFF; CDR3 DNA: TGTGCCAGCAGTCTTGACTTAAGAGGGGCTTTCTTT; J gene: TRBJ1-1; V gene: TRBV6-6; CDR3 length: 12; clone size: -; D gene: -
CDR3 protein: CATGGQVGAYNEQFF; CDR3 DNA: TGTGCCACTGGCGGACAGGTTGGGGCTTACAATGAGCAGTTCTTC; J gene: TRBJ2-1; V gene: TRBV6-1; CDR3 length: 15; clone size: -; D gene: TRBD1
CDR3 protein: CASSSSLTGRYGYTF; CDR3 DNA: TGTGCCAGCAGCTCCTCCTTGACAGGGCGGTATGGCTACACCTTC; J gene: TRBJ1-2; V gene: TRBV7-9; CDR3 length: 15; clone size: -; D gene: TRBD1
CDR3 protein: CASSSGTVNYGYTF; CDR3 DNA: TGTGCCAGCAGTTCCGGGACAGTTAACTATGGCTACACCTTC; J gene: TRBJ1-2; V gene: TRBV27; CDR3 length: 14; clone size: -; D gene: TRBD1
CDR3 protein: CASSQATSGGGNEQFF; CDR3 DNA: TGTGCCAGCAGCCAAGCGACTAGCGGGGGGGGCAATGAGCAGTTCTTC; J gene: TRBJ2-1; V gene: TRBV4-2; CDR3 length: 16; clone size: -; D gene: TRBD2